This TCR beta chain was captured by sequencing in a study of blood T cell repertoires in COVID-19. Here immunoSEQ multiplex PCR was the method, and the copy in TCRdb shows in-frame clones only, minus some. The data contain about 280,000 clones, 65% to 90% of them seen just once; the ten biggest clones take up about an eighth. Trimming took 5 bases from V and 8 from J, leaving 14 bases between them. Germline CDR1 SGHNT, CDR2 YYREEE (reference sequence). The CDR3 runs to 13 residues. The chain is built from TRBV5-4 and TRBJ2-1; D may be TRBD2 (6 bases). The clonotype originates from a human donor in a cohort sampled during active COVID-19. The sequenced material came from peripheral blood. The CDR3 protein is CASRLSGGDEQFF. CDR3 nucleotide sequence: TGTGCCAGCAGGTTGAGCGGAGGGGATGAGCAGTTCTTC.